This is a list of T cell receptor beta chains from one sample in a study of cytomegalovirus exposure and HLA in healthy donors. TCRdb's copy holds only in-frame clones and misses some; the assay was immunoSEQ multiplex PCR. Here the sample spans 140,000 or so clones, around 80% being singletons. The sample taken for sequencing was PBMCs. These receptors originate from a female donor in good health and CMV-seronegative. Both conserved end residues are part of each CDR3. The D gene is left open where the match is weak.

D gene,V gene,J gene,CDR3 DNA,CDR3 protein
.,TRBV7-2,TRBJ2-1,TGTGCCAGCAGCGAGGCACCCTCCCGGAATGAGCAGTTCTTC,CASSEAPSRNEQFF
.,TRBV18,TRBJ2-1,TGTGCCAGCTCACCAGCCTACCGCTCCTACAATGAGCAGTTCTTC,CASSPAYRSYNEQFF
.,TRBV30,TRBJ1-5,TGTGCCTGGGAAGCGGGCCGTAATCAGCCCCAGCATTTT,CAWEAGRNQPQHF
TRBD2,TRBV12-5,TRBJ2-1,TGTGCTAGTGGTTTGGTGGTGCGGGAGGACACCTACAATGAGCAGTTCTTC,CASGLVVREDTYNEQFF
.,TRBV7-9,TRBJ1-4,TGTGCCAGCAGTAATATCCCGGTGACTGGGACAACAACTAATGAAAAACTGTTTTTT,CASSNIPVTGTTTNEKLFF
.,TRBV6-1,TRBJ2-7,TGTGCCAGCAGTGAAACGAGCTACGAGCAGTACTTC,CASSETSYEQYF
TRBD1,TRBV6-5,TRBJ2-7,TGTGCCAGCAGTTACGGGGACAGCTACGAGCAGTACTTC,CASSYGDSYEQYF
TRBD2,TRBV27,TRBJ2-3,TGTGCCAGCACCACCCTAGCGGGAGGGCCAACGCAGTATTTT,CASTTLAGGPTQYF
TRBD2,TRBV27,TRBJ2-1,TGTGCCAGCAGTCTCCGACTAGCGGGAGGGCCTTACAATGAGCAGTTCTTC,CASSLRLAGGPYNEQFF
TRBD2,TRBV5-1,TRBJ2-1,TGCGCCAGCAGCTCCCGGACTAGCGGGAGTAATGAGCAGTTCTTC,CASSSRTSGSNEQFF